The clone carrying this TCR beta chain was found a few times. The antigen is undetermined. This specimen belongs to a study of beta chain features in type 1 diabetes. About the study: Examination of sorted cells across all samples involved around 99 million cells.

The study's findings and limits: Across all four CD4+ subsets, people with type 1 diabetes showed modestly shorter TCRB CDR3s. Type 1 diabetes patients had VDJ junctions that carried fewer insertions and more deletions.

Without exception, sorted populations had purity beyond 98%. This CDR3 has 15 residues. The ends were cut back, 5 bases at V and 5 bases at J, with 15 bases in the middle. Per germline, CDR1 MNHEY and CDR2 SVGAGI. All of the isolated RNA was reverse transcribed, so expressed TCRB transcripts were sequenced. Sequenced by immunoSEQ multiplex PCR; TCRdb stores in-frame clones only, minus some. The sample records over 120,000 clones, around 13% being singletons. The receptor was isolated from a man aged 18 to 30 with type 1 diabetes. Sequencing input: central memory CD4+ T cells from blood. The chain uses TRBV6-5 and TRBJ1-4, with D maybe TRBD1 (6 bases). The CDR3 DNA follows: TGTGCCAGCAGTAACCGACAGGTCTCAAATGAAAAACTGTTTTTT. It encodes CASSNRQVSNEKLFF.